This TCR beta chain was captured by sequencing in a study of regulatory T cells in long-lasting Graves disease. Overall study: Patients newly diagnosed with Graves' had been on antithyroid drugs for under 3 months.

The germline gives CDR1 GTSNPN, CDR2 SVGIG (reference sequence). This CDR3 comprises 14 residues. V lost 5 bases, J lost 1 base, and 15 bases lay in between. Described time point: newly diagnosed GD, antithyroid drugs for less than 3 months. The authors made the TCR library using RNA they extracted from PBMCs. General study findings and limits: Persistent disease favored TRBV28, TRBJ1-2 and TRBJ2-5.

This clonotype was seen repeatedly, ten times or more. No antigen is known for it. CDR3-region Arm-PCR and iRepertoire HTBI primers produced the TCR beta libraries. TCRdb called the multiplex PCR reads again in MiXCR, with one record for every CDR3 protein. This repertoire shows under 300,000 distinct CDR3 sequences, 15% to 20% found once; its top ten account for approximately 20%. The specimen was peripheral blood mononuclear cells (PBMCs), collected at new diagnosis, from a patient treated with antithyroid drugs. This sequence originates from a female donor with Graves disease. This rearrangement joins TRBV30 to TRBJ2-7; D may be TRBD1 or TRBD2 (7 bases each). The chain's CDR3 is CAWDGEGQSYEQYF. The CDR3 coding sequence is TGTGCCTGGGATGGGGAGGGACAGTCCTACGAGCAGTACTTC.